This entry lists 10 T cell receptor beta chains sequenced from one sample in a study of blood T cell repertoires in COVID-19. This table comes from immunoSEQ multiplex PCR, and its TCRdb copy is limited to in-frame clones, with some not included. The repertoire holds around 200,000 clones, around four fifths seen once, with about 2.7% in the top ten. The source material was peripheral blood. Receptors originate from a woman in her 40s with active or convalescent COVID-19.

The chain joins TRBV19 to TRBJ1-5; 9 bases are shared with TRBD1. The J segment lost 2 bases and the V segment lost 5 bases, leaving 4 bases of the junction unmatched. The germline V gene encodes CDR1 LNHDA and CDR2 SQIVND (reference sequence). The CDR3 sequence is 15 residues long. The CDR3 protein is CASSLTGGGNQPQHF. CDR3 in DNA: TGTGCCAGTAGTTTGACAGGGGGAGGCAATCAGCCCCAGCATTTT. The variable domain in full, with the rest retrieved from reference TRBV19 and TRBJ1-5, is DGGITQSPKYLFRKEGQNVTLSCEQNLNHDAMYWYRQDPGQGLRLIYYSQIVNDFQKGDIAEGYSVSREKKESFPLTVTSAQKNPTAFYLCASSLTGGGNQPQHFGDGTRLSIL.

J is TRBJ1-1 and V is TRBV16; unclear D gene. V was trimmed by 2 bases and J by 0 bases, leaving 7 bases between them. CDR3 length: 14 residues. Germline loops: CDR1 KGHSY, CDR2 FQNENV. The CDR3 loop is CASSQNTVNTEAFF. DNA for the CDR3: TGTGCCAGCAGCCAAAATACAGTGAACACTGAAGCTTTCTTT.

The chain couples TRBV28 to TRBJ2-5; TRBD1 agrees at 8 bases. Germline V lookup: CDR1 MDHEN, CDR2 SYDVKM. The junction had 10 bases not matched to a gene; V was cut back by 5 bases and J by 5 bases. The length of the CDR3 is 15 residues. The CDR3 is CASSGRGREWETQYF. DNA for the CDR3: TGTGCCAGCAGTGGCAGGGGGCGGGAATGGGAGACCCAGTACTTC.

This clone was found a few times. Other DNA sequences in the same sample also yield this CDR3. CDR3 in DNA: TGTGCCAGCAGCAGTGACAGTAGCAATCAGCCCCAGCATTTT. Residues: CASSSDSSNQPQHF. The chain has TRBV11-2 and TRBJ1-5, with D maybe TRBD1 (5 bases). The germline V and J ends were trimmed by 5 bases and 0 bases, with 8 bases remaining between them. In germline, CDR1 is SGHAT, CDR2 FQNNGV. The CDR3 is 14 amino acids. Supplemented by reference TRBV11-2 and TRBJ1-5, the full variable domain reads EAGVAQSPRYKIIEKRQSVAFWCNPISGHATLYWYQQILGQGPKLLIQFQNNGVVDDSQLPKDRFSAERLKGVDSTLKIQPAKLEDSAVYLCASSSDSSNQPQHFGDGTRLSIL.

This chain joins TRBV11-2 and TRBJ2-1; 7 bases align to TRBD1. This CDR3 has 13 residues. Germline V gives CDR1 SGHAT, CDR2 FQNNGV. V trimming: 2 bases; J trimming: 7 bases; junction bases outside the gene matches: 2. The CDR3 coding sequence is TGTGCCAGCAGCTTAACAGGGGAAAATGAGCAGTTCTTC. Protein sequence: CASSLTGENEQFF.

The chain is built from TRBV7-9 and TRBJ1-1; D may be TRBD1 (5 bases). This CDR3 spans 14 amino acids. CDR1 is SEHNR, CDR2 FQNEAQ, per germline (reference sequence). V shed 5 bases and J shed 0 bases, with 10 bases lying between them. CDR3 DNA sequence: TGTGCCAGCAGCCGCGGGGGGGTGAACACTGAAGCTTTCTTT. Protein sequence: CASSRGGVNTEAFF.

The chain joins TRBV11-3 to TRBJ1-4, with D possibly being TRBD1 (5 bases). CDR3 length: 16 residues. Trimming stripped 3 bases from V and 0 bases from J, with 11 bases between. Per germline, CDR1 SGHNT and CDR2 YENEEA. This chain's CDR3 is CASSFRTLPTNEKLFF. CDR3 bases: TGTGCCAGCAGCTTTCGGACACTTCCAACTAATGAAAAACTGTTTTTT.

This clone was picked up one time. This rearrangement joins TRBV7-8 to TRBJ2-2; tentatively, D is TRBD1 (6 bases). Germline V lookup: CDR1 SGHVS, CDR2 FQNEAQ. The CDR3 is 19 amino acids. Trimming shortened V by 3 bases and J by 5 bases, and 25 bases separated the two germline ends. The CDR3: CASSFNRRRTGIRTGELFF. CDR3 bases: TGTGCCAGCAGCTTCAATCGGAGACGCACAGGGATTAGGACCGGGGAGCTGTTTTTT. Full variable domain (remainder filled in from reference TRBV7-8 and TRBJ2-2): GAGVSQSPRYKVAKRGQDVALRCDPISGHVSLFWYQQALGQGPEFLTYFQNEAQLDKSGLPSDRFFAERPEGSVSTLKIQRTQQEDSAVYLCASSFNRRRTGIRTGELFFGEGSRLTVL.

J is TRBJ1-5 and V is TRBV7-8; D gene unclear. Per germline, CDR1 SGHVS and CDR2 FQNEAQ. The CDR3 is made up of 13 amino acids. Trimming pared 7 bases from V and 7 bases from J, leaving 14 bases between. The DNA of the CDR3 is TGTGCCAGCACTCGGGAGGAGCGGCAGCCCCAGCATTTT. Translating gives CASTREERQPQHF.

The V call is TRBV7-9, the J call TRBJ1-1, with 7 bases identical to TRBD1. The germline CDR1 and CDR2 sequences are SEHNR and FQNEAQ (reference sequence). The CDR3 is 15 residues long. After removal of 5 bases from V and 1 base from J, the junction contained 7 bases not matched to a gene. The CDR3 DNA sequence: TGTGCCAGCAGCCTAACAGGGGCAAGGAACACTGAAGCTTTCTTT. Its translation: CASSLTGARNTEAFF.